This TCR beta chain was profiled in a study of T cell responses to AZD1222 COVID-19 vaccine. Regarding this clone: The antigen is unknown.

Study results and limitations: Samples come after the peak T cell response, not at day 14. White British people made up most donors, females outnumbered males, and clonal diversity was possibly underestimated. Receipt of two AZD1222 doses was followed by a rise in Spike-specific TCR breadth and depth. Reportedly, nearly half of unique spike TCRs recognized epitopes outside B.1.351/B.1.1.7 mutations.

This table comes from immunoSEQ multiplex PCR, and its TCRdb copy is limited to in-frame clones, with some not included. The data show 90,000 to 95,000 clones, approximately 91% seen once. With 3 bases removed from V and 5 bases from J, the gap between germline ends came to 5 bases. This CDR3 contains 12 residues. The sample consisted of peripheral blood, taken on day 0 of AZD1222 vaccination. The origin of this receptor is an adult in good health. The chain is built from TRBV12-3 or TRBV12-4 and TRBJ1-5; D gene unclear. The CDR3 sequence: CASSFADQPQHF. The CDR3 region has the DNA TGTGCCAGCAGTTTTGCTGATCAGCCCCAGCATTTT.